This T cell receptor beta chain was sequenced for a study of identical twins. TCRdb independently ran MiXCR on the 5' RACE reads; one entry per CDR3 protein. The table records 450,000 or so distinct CDR3 sequences, more than 13% of them present only once. At least ten counts were recorded for this clonotype. CDR1 is DFQATT and CDR2 is SNEGSKA in the germline V gene (reference sequence). The germline V and J ends were trimmed by 7 bases and 6 bases, with 9 bases remaining between them. The CDR3 contains 11 residues. The same data also went into a second study, on yellow fever vaccine responses in identical twins.

The receptor was derived from a young woman in good health. Sequenced sample: CD4+ T cells sorted from blood. The V call is TRBV20-1, the J call TRBJ2-2, with D maybe TRBD1 (6 bases). This chain's CDR3 is CSVRTAGELFF. The CDR3 DNA reads TGCAGTGTTAGGACAGCCGGGGAGCTGTTTTTT.